This T cell receptor (beta chain) is from a study of Graves' ophthalmopathy and Graves' hyperthyroidism. As the template, RNA transcripts were used to amplify TCR beta CDR3 regions. Second-round multiplex PCR came after first-round RT-PCR with HTBI primers. TCRdb itself ran the multiplex PCR reads through MiXCR, one entry per CDR3 protein. The repertoire has almost 750,000 distinct CDR3 sequences, 40% of them found once; the top ten carry 40% to 55%. CDR1 and CDR2 (germline): LNHDA, SQIVND (reference sequence). The CDR3 length is 14 residues. After removal of 9 bases from V and 4 bases from J, the junction contained 6 bases not matched to a gene.

This TCR was recovered from an adult man with Graves' ophthalmopathy. Sequencing was done on a sample of peripheral blood. The chain combines TRBV19 with TRBJ2-6; 7 nucleotides agree with TRBD1. The CDR3 bases are TGTGCCAGCTATGACAGGGCCGGGGCCAACGTCCTGACTTTC. This codes for CASYDRAGANVLTF.